Shown below are 24 T cell receptor beta chains from a single sample sequenced in a study of cytomegalovirus exposure and HLA in healthy donors. PCR was performed using 60 Vbeta and 13 Jbeta primers. TCRdb keeps only in-frame clones here, not all; method: immunoSEQ multiplex PCR. The sample includes 120,000 to 150,000 clones, about four fifths of them seen just once. Sequencing was done on a sample of PBMCs. The receptor set was obtained from a male donor in good health and CMV-seronegative.

This clone was seen just once. V usage is TRBV4-1 and J usage is TRBJ1-2; 9 bases map to TRBD1. Unmatched junction bases numbered 15, after V lost 4 bases and J lost 6 bases. Germline V gene data show CDR1 as MGHRA and CDR2 as YSYEKL. The CDR3 has 17 residues. Written as DNA, the CDR3 is TGCGCCAGCAGCCCCCCCGGGAACAGGGGGCAGTTCGATGGCTACACCTTC. This encodes CASSPPGNRGQFDGYTF.

The chain has TRBV18 and TRBJ2-1; D is possibly TRBD1 (5 bases). The germline gives CDR1 KGHSH, CDR2 LQKENI. Between the trimmed V and J ends, which lost 6 bases and 0 bases, there was a span of 15 bases. CDR3 length: 16 residues. In nucleotides, the CDR3 is TGTGCCAGCTCCTTCCCCCAGGGTAGCTCCTACAATGAGCAGTTCTTC. Its translation is CASSFPQGSSYNEQFF.

The rearrangement links TRBV15 to TRBJ2-1; no clear D gene. Germline lookup yields CDR1 LNHNV and CDR2 YYDKDF (reference sequence). CDR3 length: 12 amino acids. Trimming took off 0 bases at V and 8 bases at J, with 5 bases between the two ends. The CDR3 region is CATSRDKHEQFF. The CDR3 DNA sequence: TGTGCCACCAGCAGAGATAAGCATGAGCAGTTCTTC.

This chain links TRBV5-1 with TRBJ2-1, with D possibly being TRBD2 (6 bases). The germline V gene has CDR1 SGHRS and CDR2 YFSETQ. V gave up 2 bases and J gave up 7 bases, with 10 bases separating them. This CDR3 comprises 13 residues. For the CDR3, the DNA is TGCGCCAGCAGCTTTATACGGGGGAATGAGCAGTTCTTC. It codes for CASSFIRGNEQFF.

This chain joins TRBV15 and TRBJ2-1; a weak D match, TRBD2 (7 bases). The CDR3 is 18 residues long. CDR1 and CDR2 from the germline V gene are LNHNV and YYDKDF (reference sequence). V was shortened by 0 bases and J by 2 bases, with 17 bases between the two germline ends. The CDR3 DNA reads TGTGCCACCAGCAGAGACGAGGGGGGGTTTGCGCCCTACAATGAGCAGTTCTTC. Protein: CATSRDEGGFAPYNEQFF.

The gene calls are TRBV18 and TRBJ1-2; D gene ambiguous. The CDR3 contains 13 residues. Trimming removed 0 bases from V and 8 bases from J, with 10 bases in between. The germline CDR1 and CDR2 sequences are KGHSH and LQKENI. The CDR3 loop is CASSPPGGGGYTF. The CDR3 DNA reads TGTGCCAGCTCACCACCGGGTGGCGGCGGCTACACCTTC.

A word on this clone: This CDR3 is also generated by other DNA sequences in the sample. This sequence joins TRBV9 and TRBJ1-1, with 10 bases that match TRBD1. The CDR3 consists of 14 residues. J gave up 5 bases and V 2 bases, and 3 bases lay outside the gene matches. Per the germline V gene, CDR1 is SGDLS and CDR2 is YYNGEE. The CDR3 nucleotides are TGTGCCAGCAGCGTGGGACAGGGGAATACTGAAGCTTTCTTT. Amino acid sequence: CASSVGQGNTEAFF.

The chain uses TRBV11-3 and TRBJ2-5; TRBD2 matches 13 bases. Germline trimming cut 4 bases from V and 5 bases from J; bases unmatched to any gene: 10. Germline values: CDR1 SGHNT, CDR2 YENEEA. There are 17 residues in the CDR3. Here the CDR3 reads CASSSGLAGDVGETQYF. The CDR3 bases are TGTGCCAGCAGCTCTGGACTAGCGGGGGATGTAGGGGAGACCCAGTACTTC.

The V call is TRBV9, the J call TRBJ2-1; TRBD2 matches at 11 bases. The CDR3 sequence is 15 residues long. Germline values: CDR1 SGDLS, CDR2 YYNGEE. After removal of 4 bases from V and 3 bases from J, the junction contained 3 bases not matched to a gene. In DNA form, the CDR3 reads TGTGCCAGCAGCACAACTAGCGGGAGCTACAATGAGCAGTTCTTC. This translates into CASSTTSGSYNEQFF.

V and J are TRBV5-1 and TRBJ1-2, with TRBD1 matching 12 bases. This CDR3 is built from 16 residues. Germline CDR1 SGHRS, CDR2 YFSETQ. V trimming: 9 bases; J trimming: 4 bases; junction bases outside the gene matches: 13. CDR3 DNA: TGCGCCACGCGACCGGCCGGGACAGGGGGCATCTATGGCTACACCTTC. This gives the protein CATRPAGTGGIYGYTF.

The CDR3 DNA reads TGTGCCAGCAGCCGGGACTCGGATACGCAGTATTTT. As protein: CASSRDSDTQYF. The chain uses TRBV7-9 and TRBJ2-3, with a weak D call TRBD2 (6 bases). V dropped 5 bases and J dropped 6 bases, with 9 bases sitting between them. This CDR3 region has 12 residues. The germline V gene has CDR1 SEHNR and CDR2 FQNEAQ (reference sequence).

V is TRBV30 and J is TRBJ1-5; D is undetermined. V dropped 0 bases and J dropped 3 bases, with 15 bases sitting between them. The CDR3 is 16 amino acids. CDR1 and CDR2 from the germline V gene are GTSNPN and SVGIG (reference sequence). This CDR3 is CAWSVGGPGNNQPQHF. The CDR3 nucleotides read TGTGCCTGGAGTGTAGGAGGTCCGGGAAACAATCAGCCCCAGCATTTT.

This clone was detected a few times. V is TRBV5-4 and J is TRBJ2-3; the D is unclear. CDR3 size: 15 residues. The germline V gene has CDR1 SGHNT and CDR2 YYREEE (reference sequence). Trimming took 0 bases from V and 0 from J, leaving 8 bases between them. The CDR3 DNA follows: TGTGCCAGCAGCTTGGACGGCGGAAGCACAGATACGCAGTATTTT. Its protein is CASSLDGGSTDTQYF.

The chain recombines TRBV10-1 with TRBJ2-3, with D tentatively TRBD2 (6 bases). The germline V gene has CDR1 WNHNN and CDR2 SYGVQD (reference sequence). V was trimmed by 7 bases and J by 6 bases, leaving 17 bases between them. The CDR3 has 14 amino acids. The CDR3, as DNA: TGCGCCAGCAAGTGCCGGGACGGAGGGGATACGCAGTATTTT. Residues: CASKCRDGGDTQYF.

This clone appeared once. The gene calls are TRBV4-2 and TRBJ2-7, with TRBD1 as a possible D gene (5 bases). The CDR3 totals 13 residues. Trimming stripped 4 bases from V and 3 bases from J, with 10 bases between. The germline V gene encodes CDR1 LGHNA and CDR2 YNFKEQ. The chain's CDR3 is CASSPSGFYEQYF. CDR3 nucleotides: TGTGCCAGCAGCCCATCAGGGTTCTACGAGCAGTACTTC.

The rearrangement joins TRBV6-5 to TRBJ1-2; D is ambiguous. Deletions cut 7 bases from V and 0 bases from J, with 9 bases between. Germline CDR1 is MNHEY and CDR2 is SVGAGI. The CDR3 is 13 residues long. In DNA form, the CDR3 reads TGTGCCAGCACCGACTTTGCTAACTATGGCTACACCTTC. Its protein product is CASTDFANYGYTF.

V gene TRBV7-2 combines with J gene TRBJ1-2, with D tentatively TRBD1 (5 bases). Germline V CDR1 and CDR2: SGHTA, FQGNSA. Trimming stripped 0 bases from V and 2 bases from J, with 13 bases between. CDR3 length: 16 amino acids. CDR3 loop: CASSLALWGVNYGYTF. CDR3 nucleotide sequence: TGTGCCAGCAGCTTAGCCCTGTGGGGGGTCAACTATGGCTACACCTTC.

This chain connects TRBV30 to TRBJ1-3; no definite D call. V was trimmed by 1 base and J by 4 bases, leaving 17 bases between them. Germline CDR1 reads GTSNPN; CDR2 reads SVGIG (reference sequence). The CDR3 contains 16 residues. The CDR3 loop is CAWSDSREPGGNTIYF. Written as DNA, the CDR3 is TGTGCCTGGAGTGATAGCCGGGAGCCGGGAGGAAACACCATATATTTT.

The chain uses TRBV2 and TRBJ1-4; possibly TRBD1 for D (6 bases). V lost 1 base and J 8 bases, leaving 20 bases between the germline ends. Per germline, CDR1 SNHLY and CDR2 FYNNEI. The CDR3 runs to 17 residues. CDR3 DNA: TGTGCCAGCAGTGAAGGAGGGGGACCCTTCCGTTTGGAAAAACTGTTTTTT. It translates to CASSEGGGPFRLEKLFF.

The chain links TRBV30 to TRBJ2-6, with D possibly matching TRBD1 (5 bases). Trimming took 5 bases from V and 0 from J, leaving 26 bases between them. This CDR3 comprises 20 residues. Germline V lookup: CDR1 GTSNPN, CDR2 SVGIG (reference sequence). The CDR3 spells CAWSSSRTYSALSGANVLTF. The CDR3 DNA follows: TGTGCCTGGTCCTCCTCAAGGACATACTCGGCCCTCTCTGGGGCCAACGTCCTGACTTTC.

The chain has TRBV6-1 and TRBJ2-1; a possible D gene is TRBD2 (6 bases). In germline, CDR1 is MNHNS, CDR2 SASEGT. The germline V and J ends were trimmed by 7 bases and 4 bases, with 17 bases remaining between them. The CDR3 contains 15 residues. CDR3 DNA: TGTGCCAGCACGTCCCGGGACTCCCAGTACAATGAGCAGTTCTTC. It is translated as CASTSRDSQYNEQFF.

This clone was counted only a few times. The V call is TRBV7-3, the J call TRBJ1-5, with unresolved D. The CDR3 contains 13 residues. In germline, CDR1 is SGHTA, CDR2 FQGTGA. The V gene lost 5 bases and the J gene lost 8 bases, with 13 bases spanning the gap. The CDR3 loop is CASSPDSGKPQHF. In DNA form, the CDR3 reads TGTGCCAGCAGCCCTGACTCGGGAAAGCCCCAGCATTTT.

The V gene is TRBV30, the J gene TRBJ2-1; D might be TRBD2 (7 bases). The CDR3 loop spans 13 amino acids. The V end was cut by 3 bases, the J end by 6 bases, with 12 bases between. Germline V CDR1 and CDR2: GTSNPN, SVGIG (reference sequence). The CDR3 sequence: CAWRRGGGNEQFF. The DNA for the CDR3 is TGTGCCTGGAGGAGGGGGGGTGGCAATGAGCAGTTCTTC.

V and J are TRBV6-5 and TRBJ1-2; 9 bases agree with TRBD1. The CDR3 has 14 amino acids. The junction had 9 bases not matched to a gene; V was cut back by 6 bases and J by 7 bases. CDR1 is MNHEY and CDR2 is SVGAGI in the germline V gene. CDR3 sequence (DNA): TGTGCCAGCAGCCGGGACAGGGATCTCTCTGGCTACACCTTC. Residues: CASSRDRDLSGYTF.